The rows below give T cell receptor beta chains drawn from one sample of a study of cytomegalovirus exposure and HLA in healthy donors. Only in-frame clones appear in the TCRdb table, and some are missing; sequencing was by immunoSEQ multiplex PCR. In the table there are around 100,000 clones, approximately 78% of which are singletons. Sequencing was performed on PBMCs. Every receptor here comes from a male donor in good health and CMV-seropositive. The CDR3 runs from the conserved cysteine through the conserved F or W.

CDR3	V	J
CASEQGGTDTQYF	TRBV28	TRBJ2-3
CASRPRGTSDTQYF	TRBV6-4	TRBJ2-3
CASSWGRASGRLTDTQYF	TRBV11-2	TRBJ2-3
CASKAWGQGGNQPQHF	TRBV19	TRBJ1-5
CASSVAPLPGGSYNEQFF	TRBV9	TRBJ2-1
CASSPDRLRDEQYF	TRBV6-1	TRBJ2-7
CASEQSSNQPQHF	TRBV19	TRBJ1-5
CASSLGAGAMEQYF	TRBV7-6	TRBJ2-7
CATQEDTGELFF	TRBV27	TRBJ2-2
CAWSPLAGRNEQFF	TRBV30	TRBJ2-1
CASSFRGQTNQPQHF	TRBV5-6	TRBJ1-5
CASSYRVDQPQHF	TRBV19	TRBJ1-5
CASSYSLAGVTDTQYF	TRBV6-5	TRBJ2-3
CASSPARGEDGYTF	TRBV28	TRBJ1-2
CASSPKSFGSGANVLTF	TRBV18	TRBJ2-6
CSVALRTANNEQFF	TRBV29-1	TRBJ2-1
CASSSPDRVVYEQYF	TRBV5-5	TRBJ2-7
CASVAGSSTDTQYF	TRBV2	TRBJ2-3